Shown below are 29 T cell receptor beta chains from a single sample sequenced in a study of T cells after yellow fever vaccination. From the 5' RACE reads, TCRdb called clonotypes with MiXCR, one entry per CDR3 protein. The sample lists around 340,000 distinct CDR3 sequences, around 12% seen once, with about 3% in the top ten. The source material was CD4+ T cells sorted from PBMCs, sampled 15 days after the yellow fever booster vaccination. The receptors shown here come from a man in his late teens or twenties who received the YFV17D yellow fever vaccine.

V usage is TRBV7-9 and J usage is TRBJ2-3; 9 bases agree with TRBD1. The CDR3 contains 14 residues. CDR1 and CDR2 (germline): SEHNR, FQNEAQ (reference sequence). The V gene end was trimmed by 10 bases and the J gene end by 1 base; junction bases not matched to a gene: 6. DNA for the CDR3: TGTGCCATGGCGCGGGACAGGGGCACAGATACGCAGTATTTT. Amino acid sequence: CAMARDRGTDTQYF.

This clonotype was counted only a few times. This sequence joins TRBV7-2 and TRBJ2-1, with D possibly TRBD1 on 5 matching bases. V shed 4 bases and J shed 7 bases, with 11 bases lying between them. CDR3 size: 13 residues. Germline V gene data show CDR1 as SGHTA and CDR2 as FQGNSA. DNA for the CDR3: TGTGCCAGCAGCTCGCAGGGATGGAATGAGCAGTTCTTC. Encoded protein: CASSSQGWNEQFF.

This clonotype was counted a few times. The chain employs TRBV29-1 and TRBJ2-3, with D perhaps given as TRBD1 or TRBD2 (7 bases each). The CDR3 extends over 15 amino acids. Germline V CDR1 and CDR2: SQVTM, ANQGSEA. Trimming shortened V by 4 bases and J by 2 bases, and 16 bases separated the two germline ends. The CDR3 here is CSVGGGDRHTDTQYF. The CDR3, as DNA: TGCAGCGTTGGAGGGGGGGACAGACACACAGATACGCAGTATTTT.

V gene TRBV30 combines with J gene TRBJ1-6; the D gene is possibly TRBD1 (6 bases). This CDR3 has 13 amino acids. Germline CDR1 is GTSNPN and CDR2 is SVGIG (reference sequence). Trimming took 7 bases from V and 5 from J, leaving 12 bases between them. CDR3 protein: CALIRTDNSPLHF. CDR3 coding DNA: TGTGCCTTGATCCGGACAGATAATTCACCCCTCCACTTT.

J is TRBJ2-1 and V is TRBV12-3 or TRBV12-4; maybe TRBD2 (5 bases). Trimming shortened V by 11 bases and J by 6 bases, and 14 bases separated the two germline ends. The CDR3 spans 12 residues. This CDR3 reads CALRELRNEQFF. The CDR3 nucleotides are TGTGCCCTCCGGGAACTCCGCAATGAGCAGTTCTTC.

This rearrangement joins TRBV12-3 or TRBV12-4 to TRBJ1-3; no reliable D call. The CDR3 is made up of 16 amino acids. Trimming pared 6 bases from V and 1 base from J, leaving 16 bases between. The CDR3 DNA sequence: TGTGCCAGCAGCCTTGGGAGGCCTAATTCTGGAAACACCATATATTTT. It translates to CASSLGRPNSGNTIYF.

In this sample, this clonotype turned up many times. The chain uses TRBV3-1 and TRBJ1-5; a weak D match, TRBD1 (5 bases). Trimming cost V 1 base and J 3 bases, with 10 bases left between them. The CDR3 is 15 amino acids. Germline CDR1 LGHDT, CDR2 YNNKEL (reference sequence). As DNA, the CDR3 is TGTGCCAGCAGCCAAGTGCCAGGGTCCAATCAGCCCCAGCATTTT. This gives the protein CASSQVPGSNQPQHF.

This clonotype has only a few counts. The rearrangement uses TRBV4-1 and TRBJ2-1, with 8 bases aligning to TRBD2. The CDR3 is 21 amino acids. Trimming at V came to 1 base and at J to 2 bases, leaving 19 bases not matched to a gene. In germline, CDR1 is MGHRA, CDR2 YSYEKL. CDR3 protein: CASSQVPQLTSGGLTYNEQFF. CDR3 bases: TGCGCCAGCAGCCAAGTACCGCAACTTACCAGCGGGGGCCTCACCTACAATGAGCAGTTCTTC.

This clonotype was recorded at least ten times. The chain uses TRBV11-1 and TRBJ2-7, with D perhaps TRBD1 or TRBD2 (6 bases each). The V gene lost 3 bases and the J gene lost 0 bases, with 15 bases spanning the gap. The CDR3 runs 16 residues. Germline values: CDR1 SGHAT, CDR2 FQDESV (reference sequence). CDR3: CASSLAGGGNSYEQYF. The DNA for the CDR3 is TGTGCCAGCAGCTTGGCCGGAGGGGGGAACTCCTACGAGCAGTACTTC.

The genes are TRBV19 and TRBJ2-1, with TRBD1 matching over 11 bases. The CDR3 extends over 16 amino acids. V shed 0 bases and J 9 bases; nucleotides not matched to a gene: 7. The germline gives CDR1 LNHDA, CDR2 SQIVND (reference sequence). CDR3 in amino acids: CASSIDRGTGGSEQFF. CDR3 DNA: TGTGCCAGTAGTATAGATCGCGGGACAGGGGGGAGTGAGCAGTTCTTC.

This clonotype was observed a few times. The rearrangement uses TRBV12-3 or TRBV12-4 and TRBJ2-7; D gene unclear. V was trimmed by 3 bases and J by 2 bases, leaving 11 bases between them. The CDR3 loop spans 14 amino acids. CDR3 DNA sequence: TGTGCCAGCAGTTTGCCCCCTAATACCTACGAGCAGTACTTC. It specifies CASSLPPNTYEQYF.

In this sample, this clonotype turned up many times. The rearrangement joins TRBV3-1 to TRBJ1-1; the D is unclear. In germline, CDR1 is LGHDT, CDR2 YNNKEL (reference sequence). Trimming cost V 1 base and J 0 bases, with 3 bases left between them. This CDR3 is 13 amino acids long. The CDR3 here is CASSQGVNTEAFF. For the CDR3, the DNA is TGTGCCAGCAGCCAAGGGGTGAACACTGAAGCTTTCTTT.

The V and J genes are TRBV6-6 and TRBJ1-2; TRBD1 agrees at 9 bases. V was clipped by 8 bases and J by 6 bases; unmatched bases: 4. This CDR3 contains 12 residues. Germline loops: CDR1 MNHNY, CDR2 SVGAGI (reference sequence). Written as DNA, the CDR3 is TGTGCCAGCCACAGGGGGCTAGATGGCTACACCTTC. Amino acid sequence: CASHRGLDGYTF.

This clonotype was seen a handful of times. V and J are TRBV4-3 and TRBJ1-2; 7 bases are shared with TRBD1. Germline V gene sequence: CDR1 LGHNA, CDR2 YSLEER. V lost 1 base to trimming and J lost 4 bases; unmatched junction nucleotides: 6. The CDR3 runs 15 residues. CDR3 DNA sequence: TGCGCCAGCAGCCAAGGGGGAGGGGGCGGCTATGGCTACACCTTC. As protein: CASSQGGGGGYGYTF.

The CDR3 sequence is CASTGSLTGNNEQFF. CDR3 DNA sequence: TGTGCCAGCACCGGGTCTTTGACAGGGAACAATGAGCAGTTCTTC. The chain recombines TRBV6-6 with TRBJ2-1; 7 nucleotides align to TRBD1. Trimming at V came to 7 bases and at J to 5 bases, leaving 11 bases not matched to a gene. The CDR3 runs 15 residues. The V gene's germline CDR1 is MNHNY and CDR2 SVGAGI (reference sequence).

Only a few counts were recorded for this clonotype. The CDR3: CASSVAFRSYGYTF. The CDR3 nucleotides are TGTGCCAGCAGCGTAGCCTTCAGGTCCTATGGCTACACCTTC. This chain joins TRBV9 and TRBJ1-2; D is unresolved. Trimming stripped 0 bases from V and 4 bases from J, with 10 bases between. The CDR3 runs to 14 residues. Looked up from germline, CDR1 is SGDLS and CDR2 is YYNGEE.

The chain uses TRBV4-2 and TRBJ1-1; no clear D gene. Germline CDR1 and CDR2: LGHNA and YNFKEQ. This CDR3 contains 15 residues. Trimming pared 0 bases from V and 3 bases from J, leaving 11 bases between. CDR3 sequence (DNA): TGTGCCAGCAGCCAAGACCAGGCAAAATACACTGAAGCTTTCTTT. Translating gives CASSQDQAKYTEAFF.

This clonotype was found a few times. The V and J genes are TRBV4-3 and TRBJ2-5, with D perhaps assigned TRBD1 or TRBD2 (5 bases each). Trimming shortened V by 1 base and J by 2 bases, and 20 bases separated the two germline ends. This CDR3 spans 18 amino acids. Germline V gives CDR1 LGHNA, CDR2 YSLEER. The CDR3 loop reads CASSQAFRGGQVQETQYF. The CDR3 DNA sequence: TGCGCCAGCAGCCAAGCTTTTCGTGGGGGTCAGGTTCAAGAGACCCAGTACTTC.

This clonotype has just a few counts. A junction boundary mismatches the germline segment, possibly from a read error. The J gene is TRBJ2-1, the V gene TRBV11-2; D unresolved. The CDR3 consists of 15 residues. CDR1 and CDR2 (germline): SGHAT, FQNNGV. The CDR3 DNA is TGTGCCAGCACCTTAGACTGGCTCTCCTACAATGAGCAGTTCTTC. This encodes CASTLDWLSYNEQFF.

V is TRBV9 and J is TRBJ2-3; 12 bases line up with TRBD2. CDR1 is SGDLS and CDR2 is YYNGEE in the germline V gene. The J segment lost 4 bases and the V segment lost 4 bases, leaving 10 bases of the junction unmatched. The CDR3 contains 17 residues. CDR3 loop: CASSTAPSGGAPDTQYF. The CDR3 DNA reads TGTGCCAGCAGCACAGCCCCTAGCGGGGGGGCACCAGATACGCAGTATTTT.

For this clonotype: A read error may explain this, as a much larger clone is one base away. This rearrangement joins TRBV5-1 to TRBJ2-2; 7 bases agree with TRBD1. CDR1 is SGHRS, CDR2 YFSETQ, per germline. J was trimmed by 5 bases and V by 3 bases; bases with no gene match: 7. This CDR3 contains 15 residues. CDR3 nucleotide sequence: TGCGCCAGCAGCTCTTGGGACAGAGTGACCGGGGAGCTGTTTTTT. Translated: CASSSWDRVTGELFF. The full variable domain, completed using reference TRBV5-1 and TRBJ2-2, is KAGVTQTPRYLIKTRGQQVTLSCSPISGHRSVSWYQQTPGQGLQFLFEYFSETQRNKGNFPGRFSGRQFSNSRSEMNVSTLELGDSALYLCASSSWDRVTGELFFGEGSRLTVL.

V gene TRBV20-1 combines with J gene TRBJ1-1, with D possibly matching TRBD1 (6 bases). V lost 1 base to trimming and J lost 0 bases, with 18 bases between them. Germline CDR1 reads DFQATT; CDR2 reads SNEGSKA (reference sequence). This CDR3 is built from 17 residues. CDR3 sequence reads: CSARVNRVWGMNTEAFF. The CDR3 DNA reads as TGCAGTGCTAGAGTCAACAGGGTTTGGGGGATGAACACTGAAGCTTTCTTT.

CDR3 nucleotide sequence: TGTGCCATCAGTGAGTCGTGGGCAGATAAAGAGACCCAGTACTTC. Translated, it gives CAISESWADKETQYF. V is TRBV10-3 and J is TRBJ2-5; D is unresolved. CDR3 size: 15 residues. V was trimmed by 0 bases and J by 3 bases, leaving 11 bases between them. Germline V lookup: CDR1 ENHRY, CDR2 SYGVKD.

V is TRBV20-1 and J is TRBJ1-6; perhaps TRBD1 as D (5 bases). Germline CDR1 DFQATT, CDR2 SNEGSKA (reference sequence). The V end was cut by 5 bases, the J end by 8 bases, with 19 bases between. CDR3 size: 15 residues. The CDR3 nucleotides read TGCAGTGCTCCGAGCAGGCAGGGAGAATATTCACCCCTCCACTTT. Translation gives CSAPSRQGEYSPLHF.

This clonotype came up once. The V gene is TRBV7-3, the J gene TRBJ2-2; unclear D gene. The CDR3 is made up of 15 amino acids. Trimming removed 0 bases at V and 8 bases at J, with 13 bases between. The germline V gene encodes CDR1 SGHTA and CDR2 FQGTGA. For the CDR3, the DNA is TGTGCCAGCAGCTTAACTTATTCAGCTCGGGGGGAGCTGTTTTTT. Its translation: CASSLTYSARGELFF.

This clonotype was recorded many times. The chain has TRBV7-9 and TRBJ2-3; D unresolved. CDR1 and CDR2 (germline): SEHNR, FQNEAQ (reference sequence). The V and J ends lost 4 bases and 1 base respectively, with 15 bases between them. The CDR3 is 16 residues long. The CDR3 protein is CASSSYSAPGTDTQYF. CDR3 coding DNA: TGTGCCAGCAGCTCCTACTCGGCCCCCGGCACAGATACGCAGTATTTT.

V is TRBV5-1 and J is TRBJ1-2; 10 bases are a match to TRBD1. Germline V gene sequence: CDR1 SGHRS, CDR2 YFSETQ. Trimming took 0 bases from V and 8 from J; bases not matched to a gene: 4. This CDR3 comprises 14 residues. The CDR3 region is CASSLAGTGEGYTF. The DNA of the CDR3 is TGCGCCAGCAGCTTGGCCGGGACAGGGGAAGGCTACACCTTC.

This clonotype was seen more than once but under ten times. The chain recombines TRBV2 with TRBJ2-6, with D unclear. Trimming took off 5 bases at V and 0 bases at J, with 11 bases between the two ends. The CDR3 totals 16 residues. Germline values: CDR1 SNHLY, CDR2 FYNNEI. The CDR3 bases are TGTGCCAGCAGTCCCAGGTGGAGCTCTGGGGCCAACGTCCTGACTTTC. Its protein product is CASSPRWSSGANVLTF. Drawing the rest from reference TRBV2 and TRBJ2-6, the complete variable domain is EPEVTQTPSHQVTQMGQEVILRCVPISNHLYFYWYRQILGQKVEFLVSFYNNEISEKSEIFDDQFSVERPDGSNFTLKIRSTKLEDSAMYFCASSPRWSSGANVLTFGAGSRLTVL.

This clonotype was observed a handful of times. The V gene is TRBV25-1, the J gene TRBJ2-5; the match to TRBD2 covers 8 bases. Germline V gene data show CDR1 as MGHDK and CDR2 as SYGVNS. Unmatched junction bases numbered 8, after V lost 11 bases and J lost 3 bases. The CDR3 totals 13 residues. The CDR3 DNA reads TGTGCCCCCTGGACTAGCTTAAAAGAGACCCAGTACTTC. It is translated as CAPWTSLKETQYF.